Listed below are T cell receptor beta chains from one sample, sequenced in a study of PD-L1 blockade in urothelial cancer. Assay: immunoSEQ multiplex PCR; the TCRdb copy retains only in-frame clones and omits some. This table has about 63,000 clones, roughly 76% appearing once. Material: PBMCs, obtained around atezolizumab (anti-PD-L1) treatment. The receptors stem from a man aged 65 to 79 with urothelial cancer. The CDR3 runs from the conserved cysteine through the conserved F or W. A D gene is named only where the DNA matches it firmly. Expanded clones get a size class; other rows say once, few or many, or leave the size out.

d_gene: -; abundance: -; j_gene: TRBJ1-3; len: 16; v_gene: TRBV5-1; CDR3aa: CASSFQSQGSGNTIYF; CDR3nt: TGCGCCAGCAGCTTTCAATCACAGGGCTCTGGAAACACCATATATTTT
d_gene: -; abundance: -; j_gene: TRBJ1-4; len: 12; v_gene: TRBV6-5; CDR3aa: CASRRQDEKLFF; CDR3nt: TGTGCCAGCAGACGACAGGATGAAAAACTGTTTTTT
d_gene: -; abundance: -; j_gene: TRBJ2-3; len: 20; v_gene: TRBV19; CDR3aa: CASSIRGRGNRGPSTDTQYF; CDR3nt: TGTGCCAGTAGTATTCGGGGCCGCGGGAACCGGGGCCCTAGCACAGATACGCAGTATTTT
d_gene: TRBD1; abundance: -; j_gene: TRBJ1-5; len: 15; v_gene: TRBV19; CDR3aa: CASSPGQYSNQPQHF; CDR3nt: TGTGCCAGTAGCCCGGGACAGTATAGCAATCAGCCCCAGCATTTT
d_gene: TRBD1; abundance: -; j_gene: TRBJ1-1; len: 14; v_gene: TRBV18; CDR3aa: CASSPTTGDTEAFF; CDR3nt: TGTGCCAGCTCACCCACCACAGGGGACACTGAAGCTTTCTTT
d_gene: -; abundance: -; j_gene: TRBJ2-5; len: 13; v_gene: TRBV6-6; CDR3aa: CASVRASQETQYF; CDR3nt: TGTGCCAGCGTGAGGGCTTCTCAAGAGACCCAGTACTTC
d_gene: TRBD1; abundance: -; j_gene: TRBJ2-5; len: 13; v_gene: TRBV5-4; CDR3aa: CASSGDRAETQYF; CDR3nt: TGTGCCAGCAGCGGCGACAGGGCCGAGACCCAGTACTTC
d_gene: TRBD2; abundance: -; j_gene: TRBJ2-3; len: 16; v_gene: TRBV5-1; CDR3aa: CASSPRDSGTPDTQYF; CDR3nt: TGCGCCAGCAGCCCCAGAGATAGCGGGACCCCAGATACGCAGTATTTT
d_gene: TRBD2; abundance: -; j_gene: TRBJ2-1; len: 16; v_gene: TRBV5-1; CDR3aa: CASSLAPTSGSDEQFF; CDR3nt: TGCGCCAGCAGCTTGGCCCCAACTAGCGGGAGCGATGAGCAGTTCTTC
d_gene: TRBD2; abundance: -; j_gene: TRBJ2-1; len: 19; v_gene: TRBV4-1; CDR3aa: CASSQGRASGDSSYNEQFF; CDR3nt: TGCGCCAGCAGCCAAGGTAGGGCTAGCGGGGATAGCTCCTACAATGAGCAGTTCTTC
d_gene: TRBD1; abundance: -; j_gene: TRBJ1-1; len: 18; v_gene: TRBV5-1; CDR3aa: CASSPILRQGRVLSEAFF; CDR3nt: TGCGCCAGCAGCCCGATTTTGAGACAGGGGCGAGTCTTATCTGAAGCTTTCTTT
d_gene: -; abundance: -; j_gene: TRBJ2-1; len: 13; v_gene: TRBV27; CDR3aa: CASSSRGYNEQFF; CDR3nt: TGTGCCAGCAGTTCCAGGGGCTACAATGAGCAGTTCTTC
d_gene: -; abundance: -; j_gene: TRBJ2-5; len: 18; v_gene: TRBV1; CDR3aa: CTSSQERVSTGGQETQYF; CDR3nt: TGCACCAGCAGCCAAGAGAGGGTGAGCACGGGGGGCCAAGAGACCCAGTACTTC
d_gene: -; abundance: once; j_gene: TRBJ1-6; len: 16; v_gene: TRBV5-1; CDR3aa: CASSLAVGSYNSPLHF; CDR3nt: TGCGCCAGCAGCTTGGCCGTAGGGAGCTATAATTCACCCCTCCACTTT
d_gene: TRBD2; abundance: -; j_gene: TRBJ2-1; len: 14; v_gene: TRBV28; CDR3aa: CASSSSGGAWKQFF; CDR3nt: TGTGCCAGCAGTTCAAGCGGGGGGGCCTGGAAGCAGTTCTTC
d_gene: TRBD1; abundance: -; j_gene: TRBJ2-2; len: 13; v_gene: TRBV6-4; CDR3aa: CASSGTATGELFF; CDR3nt: TGTGCCAGCAGCGGGACAGCTACCGGGGAGCTGTTTTTT
d_gene: -; abundance: -; j_gene: TRBJ1-1; len: 16; v_gene: TRBV7-2; CDR3aa: CASSWNREGGGTEAFF; CDR3nt: TGTGCCAGCAGCTGGAATCGGGAGGGCGGCGGCACTGAAGCTTTCTTT
d_gene: TRBD2; abundance: -; j_gene: TRBJ2-3; len: 17; v_gene: TRBV5-1; CDR3aa: CASSLGVVAGSTDTQYF; CDR3nt: TGCGCCAGCAGCTTGGGGGTAGTAGCGGGGAGCACAGATACGCAGTATTTT
d_gene: TRBD1; abundance: once; j_gene: TRBJ1-5; len: 14; v_gene: TRBV9; CDR3aa: CASSPGQGGQPQHF; CDR3nt: TGTGCCAGCAGCCCCGGACAGGGCGGCCAGCCCCAGCATTTT
d_gene: -; abundance: few; j_gene: TRBJ1-6; len: 13; v_gene: TRBV2; CDR3aa: CASSELRNSPLHF; CDR3nt: TGTGCCAGCAGTGAATTGAGAAATTCACCCCTCCACTTT
d_gene: TRBD2; abundance: -; j_gene: TRBJ2-3; len: 16; v_gene: TRBV6-6; CDR3aa: CASSYSSGGSTDTQYF; CDR3nt: TGTGCCAGCAGTTACTCGAGCGGGGGTAGCACAGATACGCAGTATTTT
d_gene: -; abundance: -; j_gene: TRBJ1-1; len: 12; v_gene: TRBV2; CDR3aa: CARSQGNTEAFF; CDR3nt: TGTGCCAGGTCCCAGGGGAACACTGAAGCTTTCTTT
d_gene: TRBD2; abundance: -; j_gene: TRBJ2-7; len: 16; v_gene: TRBV11-3; CDR3aa: CASTRGGLESSYEQYF; CDR3nt: TGTGCCAGCACCCGGGGGGGGTTGGAAAGCTCCTACGAGCAGTACTTC
d_gene: -; abundance: -; j_gene: TRBJ1-2; len: 17; v_gene: TRBV6-1; CDR3aa: CASSDPFKHVAMYGYTF; CDR3nt: TGTGCCAGCAGTGACCCTTTTAAACACGTAGCTATGTATGGCTACACCTTC
d_gene: -; abundance: -; j_gene: TRBJ1-1; len: 14; v_gene: TRBV5-4; CDR3aa: CASSPQPEGAEAFF; CDR3nt: TGTGCCAGCAGCCCACAGCCCGAGGGCGCTGAAGCTTTCTTT
d_gene: -; abundance: -; j_gene: TRBJ1-1; len: 15; v_gene: TRBV6-5; CDR3aa: CASRRPGGGRSEAFF; CDR3nt: TGTGCCAGCAGACGACCCGGGGGGGGGAGGTCTGAAGCTTTCTTT
d_gene: -; abundance: -; j_gene: TRBJ2-1; len: 15; v_gene: TRBV7-7; CDR3aa: CASSAGSPTYNEQFF; CDR3nt: TGTGCTAGCAGCGCGGGATCCCCGACCTACAATGAGCAGTTCTTC
d_gene: -; abundance: -; j_gene: TRBJ2-7; len: 13; v_gene: TRBV6-6; CDR3aa: CASSAGQSYEQYF; CDR3nt: TGTGCCAGCAGCGCAGGACAGAGCTACGAGCAGTACTTC
d_gene: TRBD2; abundance: -; j_gene: TRBJ2-3; len: 17; v_gene: TRBV9; CDR3aa: CASSAVMGLAMEDTQYF; CDR3nt: TGTGCCAGCAGCGCAGTAATGGGACTAGCGATGGAAGATACGCAGTATTTT
d_gene: -; abundance: -; j_gene: TRBJ2-5; len: 15; v_gene: TRBV19; CDR3aa: CASSIVATIGETQYF; CDR3nt: TGTGCCAGTAGTATAGTAGCTACGATTGGGGAGACCCAGTACTTC
d_gene: -; abundance: -; j_gene: TRBJ2-2; len: 15; v_gene: TRBV2; CDR3aa: CASSGDRAGTGELFF; CDR3nt: TGTGCCAGCAGTGGTGACAGGGCGGGAACCGGGGAGCTGTTTTTT
d_gene: -; abundance: -; j_gene: TRBJ1-3; len: 15; v_gene: TRBV6-1; CDR3aa: CASSEHTPSGNTIYF; CDR3nt: TGTGCCAGCAGTGAACACACCCCCTCTGGAAACACCATATATTTT
d_gene: -; abundance: -; j_gene: TRBJ2-1; len: 13; v_gene: TRBV10-3; CDR3aa: CAISEYSYNEQFF; CDR3nt: TGTGCCATCAGTGAGTACAGCTACAATGAGCAGTTCTTC
d_gene: -; abundance: once; j_gene: TRBJ1-2; len: 14; v_gene: TRBV7-9; CDR3aa: CASSLSVANYGYTF; CDR3nt: TGTGCCAGCAGCTTAAGTGTAGCGAACTATGGCTACACCTTC
d_gene: TRBD1; abundance: -; j_gene: TRBJ2-3; len: 17; v_gene: TRBV5-1; CDR3aa: CASSRTGTGSSTDTQYF; CDR3nt: TGCGCCAGCAGCCGCACCGGGACAGGATCTAGCACAGATACGCAGTATTTT
d_gene: TRBD1; abundance: -; j_gene: TRBJ1-3; len: 16; v_gene: TRBV13; CDR3aa: CASSTGQGFAGNTIYF; CDR3nt: TGTGCCAGCAGTACGGGACAGGGGTTCGCAGGAAACACCATATATTTT
d_gene: TRBD1; abundance: few; j_gene: TRBJ2-1; len: 12; v_gene: TRBV28; CDR3aa: CASRPQGERQFF; CDR3nt: TGTGCCAGCCGTCCCCAGGGGGAGAGGCAGTTCTTC
d_gene: TRBD2; abundance: -; j_gene: TRBJ2-7; len: 16; v_gene: TRBV5-1; CDR3aa: CASSPRRGESSYEQYF; CDR3nt: TGCGCCAGCAGCCCCAGACGGGGGGAAAGCTCCTACGAGCAGTACTTC
d_gene: TRBD2; abundance: -; j_gene: TRBJ2-1; len: 15; v_gene: TRBV11-3; CDR3aa: CASSRAGTSDNEQFF; CDR3nt: TGTGCCAGCAGCCGCGCCGGGACTAGCGACAATGAGCAGTTCTTC
d_gene: -; abundance: -; j_gene: TRBJ2-5; len: 15; v_gene: TRBV6-5; CDR3aa: CASSYSMQVLETQYF; CDR3nt: TGTGCCAGCAGTTACTCGATGCAGGTTTTGGAGACCCAGTACTTC
d_gene: -; abundance: -; j_gene: TRBJ2-6; len: 15; v_gene: TRBV7-9; CDR3aa: CASSVTVPGANVLTF; CDR3nt: TGTGCCAGCAGCGTGACAGTCCCTGGGGCCAACGTCCTGACTTTC
d_gene: TRBD1; abundance: -; j_gene: TRBJ2-3; len: 14; v_gene: TRBV27; CDR3aa: CASSRTGSADTQYF; CDR3nt: TGTGCCAGCAGCAGGACAGGGTCGGCAGATACGCAGTATTTT
d_gene: -; abundance: -; j_gene: TRBJ2-7; len: 13; v_gene: TRBV4-1; CDR3aa: CASSQSLLSEQYF; CDR3nt: TGCGCCAGCAGCCAAAGCCTGTTGTCGGAGCAGTACTTC
d_gene: TRBD2; abundance: -; j_gene: TRBJ2-7; len: 15; v_gene: TRBV7-2; CDR3aa: CASSHASGSSYEQYF; CDR3nt: TGTGCCAGCAGCCACGCTAGCGGGAGCTCCTACGAGCAGTACTTC
d_gene: TRBD1; abundance: -; j_gene: TRBJ2-7; len: 18; v_gene: TRBV10-3; CDR3aa: CAISGGQGATSGAYEQYF; CDR3nt: TGTGCCATCAGCGGGGGACAGGGGGCAACTAGCGGGGCCTACGAGCAGTACTTC
d_gene: -; abundance: -; j_gene: TRBJ2-7; len: 14; v_gene: TRBV4-1; CDR3aa: CASSQGGESGEQYF; CDR3nt: TGCGCCAGCAGCCAAGGGGGGGAGTCTGGCGAGCAGTACTTC
d_gene: -; abundance: -; j_gene: TRBJ1-3; len: 16; v_gene: TRBV5-8; CDR3aa: CASSRAGPYSGNTIYF; CDR3nt: TGTGCCAGCAGCCGAGCGGGACCTTACTCTGGAAACACCATATATTTT
d_gene: -; abundance: -; j_gene: TRBJ2-3; len: 13; v_gene: TRBV19; CDR3aa: CASSSGFTDTQYF; CDR3nt: TGTGCCAGTAGTTCAGGTTTTACGGATACGCAGTATTTT
d_gene: -; abundance: -; j_gene: TRBJ1-1; len: 13; v_gene: TRBV2; CDR3aa: CASKGPGRSEAFF; CDR3nt: TGTGCCAGCAAGGGTCCCGGGAGGTCTGAAGCTTTCTTT